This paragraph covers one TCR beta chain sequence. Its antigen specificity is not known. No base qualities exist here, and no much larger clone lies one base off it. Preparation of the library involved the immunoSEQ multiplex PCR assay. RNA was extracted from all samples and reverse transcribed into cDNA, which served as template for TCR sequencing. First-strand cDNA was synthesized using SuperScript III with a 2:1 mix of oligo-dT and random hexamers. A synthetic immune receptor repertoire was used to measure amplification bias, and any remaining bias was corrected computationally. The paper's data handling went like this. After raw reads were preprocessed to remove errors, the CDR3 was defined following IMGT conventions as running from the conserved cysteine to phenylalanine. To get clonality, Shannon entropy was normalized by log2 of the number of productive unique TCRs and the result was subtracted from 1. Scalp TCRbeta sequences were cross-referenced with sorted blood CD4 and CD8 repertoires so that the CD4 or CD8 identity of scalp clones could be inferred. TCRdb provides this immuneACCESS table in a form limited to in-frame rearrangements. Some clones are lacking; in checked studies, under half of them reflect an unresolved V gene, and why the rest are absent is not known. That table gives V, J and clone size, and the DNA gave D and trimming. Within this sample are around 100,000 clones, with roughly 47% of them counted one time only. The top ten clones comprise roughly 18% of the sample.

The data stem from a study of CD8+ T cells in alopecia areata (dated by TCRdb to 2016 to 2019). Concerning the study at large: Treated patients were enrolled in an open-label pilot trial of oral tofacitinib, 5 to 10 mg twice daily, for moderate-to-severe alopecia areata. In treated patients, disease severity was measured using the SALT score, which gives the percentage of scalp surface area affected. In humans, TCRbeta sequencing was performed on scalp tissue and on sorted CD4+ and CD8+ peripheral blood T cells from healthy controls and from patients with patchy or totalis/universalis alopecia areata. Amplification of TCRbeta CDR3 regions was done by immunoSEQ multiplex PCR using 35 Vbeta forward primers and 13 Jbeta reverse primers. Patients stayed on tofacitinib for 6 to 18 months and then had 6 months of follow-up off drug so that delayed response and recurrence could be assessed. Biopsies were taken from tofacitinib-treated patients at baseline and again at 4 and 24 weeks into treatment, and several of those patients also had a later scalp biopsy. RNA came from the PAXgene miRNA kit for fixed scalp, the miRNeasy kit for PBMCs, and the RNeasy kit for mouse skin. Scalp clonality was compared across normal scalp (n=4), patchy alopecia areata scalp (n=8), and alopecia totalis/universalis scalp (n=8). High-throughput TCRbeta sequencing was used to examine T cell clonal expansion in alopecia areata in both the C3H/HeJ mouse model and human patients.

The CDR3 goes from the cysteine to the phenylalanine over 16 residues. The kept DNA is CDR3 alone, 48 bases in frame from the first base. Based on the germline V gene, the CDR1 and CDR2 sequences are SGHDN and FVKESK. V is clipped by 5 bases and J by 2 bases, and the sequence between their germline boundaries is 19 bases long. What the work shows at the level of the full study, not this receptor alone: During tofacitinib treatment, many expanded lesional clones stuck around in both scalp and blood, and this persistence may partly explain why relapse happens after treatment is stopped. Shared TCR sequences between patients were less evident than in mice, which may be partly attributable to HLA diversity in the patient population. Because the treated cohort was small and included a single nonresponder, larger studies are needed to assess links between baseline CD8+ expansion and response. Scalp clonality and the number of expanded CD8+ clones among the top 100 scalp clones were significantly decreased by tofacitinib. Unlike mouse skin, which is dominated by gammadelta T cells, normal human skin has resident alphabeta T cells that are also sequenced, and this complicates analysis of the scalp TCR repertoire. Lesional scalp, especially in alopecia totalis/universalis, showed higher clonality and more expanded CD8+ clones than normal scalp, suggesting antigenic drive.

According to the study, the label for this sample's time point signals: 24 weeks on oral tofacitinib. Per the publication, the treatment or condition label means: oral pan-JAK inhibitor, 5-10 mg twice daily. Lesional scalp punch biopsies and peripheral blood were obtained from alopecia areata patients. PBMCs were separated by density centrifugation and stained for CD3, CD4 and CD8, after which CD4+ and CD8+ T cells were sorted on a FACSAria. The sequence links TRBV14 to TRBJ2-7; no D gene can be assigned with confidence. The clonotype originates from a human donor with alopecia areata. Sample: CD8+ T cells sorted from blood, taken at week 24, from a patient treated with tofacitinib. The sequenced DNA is TGTGCCAGCAGCTCTCCAATAGGAGCAAGCCCCTACGAGCAGTACTTC. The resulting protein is CASSSPIGASPYEQYF. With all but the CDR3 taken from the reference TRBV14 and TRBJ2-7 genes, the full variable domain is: EAGVTQFPSHSVIEKGQTVTLRCDPISGHDNLYWYRRVMGKEIKFLLHFVKESKQDESGMPNNRFLAERTGGTYSTLKVQPAELEDSGVYFCASSSPIGASPYEQYFGPGTRLTVT.